These 19 T cell receptor beta chains were all obtained from the same sample, sequenced in a study of identical twins. TCRdb called the 5' RACE reads again in MiXCR, with one record for every CDR3 protein. The sample includes about 790,000 distinct CDR3 sequences, over 15% of them seen just once. These data were also filed under a second study, of T cells expressing NK-cell markers.

Material: PBMCs. Receptors were obtained from a woman in her late teens or twenties in good health.

The chain carries TRBV15 and TRBJ1-3; no clear D. Trimming took 5 bases from V and 0 from J, leaving 5 bases between them. CDR3 length: 13 amino acids. Germline V gene lookup returns CDR1 LNHNV and CDR2 YYDKDF (reference sequence). CDR3 sequence reads: CATSESSGNTIYF. DNA for the CDR3: TGTGCCACCAGCGAGAGCTCTGGAAACACCATATATTTT.

This clonotype has only a few counts. The rearrangement links TRBV7-6 to TRBJ2-3; possibly TRBD1 for D (6 bases). This CDR3 spans 16 amino acids. Germline V gene data show CDR1 as SGHVS and CDR2 as FNYEAQ. Trimming stripped 6 bases from V and 2 bases from J, with 18 bases between. Here the CDR3 DNA reads TGTGCCAGCAGGGAGGTTACAGGGAAATACACAGATACGCAGTATTTT. Translating gives CASREVTGKYTDTQYF.

The chain uses TRBV20-1 and TRBJ2-1, with 7 bases that match TRBD2. The germline gives CDR1 DFQATT, CDR2 SNEGSKA (reference sequence). The CDR3 runs 13 residues. The V and J ends lost 6 bases and 8 bases, in that order; junction bases with no gene match: 10. The chain's CDR3 is CSAASGQGYEQFF. The CDR3 nucleotides are TGCAGTGCAGCTAGCGGTCAGGGCTATGAGCAGTTCTTC.

The CDR3 protein is CSARAVDTDTQYF. CDR3 in DNA: TGCAGTGCTAGAGCGGTGGACACAGATACGCAGTATTTT. The chain combines TRBV20-1 with TRBJ2-3; D not resolved. Germline values: CDR1 DFQATT, CDR2 SNEGSKA (reference sequence). V was trimmed by 1 base and J by 2 bases, leaving 7 bases between them. This CDR3 contains 13 residues.

The V and J genes are TRBV3-1 and TRBJ2-7, with a tentative D call TRBD2 (6 bases). The germline V gene encodes CDR1 LGHDT and CDR2 YNNKEL (reference sequence). This CDR3 spans 17 amino acids. The V end lost 11 bases, the J end lost 3 bases, and 29 bases lay between the germline ends. As DNA, the CDR3 is TGTGCCTTCAGTACGGGCCCGGGGCGGGACGCGATCTACGAGCAGTACTTC. It specifies CAFSTGPGRDAIYEQYF.

The V and J genes are TRBV4-3 and TRBJ1-2; D is ambiguous. V was clipped by 3 bases and J by 7 bases, with 9 bases between them. Germline CDR1 LGHNA, CDR2 YSLEER. The CDR3 sequence is 12 residues long. For the CDR3, the DNA is TGCGCCAGCAGCCAGGGGAAGGCTGGCTACACCTTC. The encoded protein is CASSQGKAGYTF.

This sequence joins TRBV20-1 and TRBJ2-1; D ambiguous. CDR3 length equals 12 residues. The germline CDR1 and CDR2 sequences are DFQATT and SNEGSKA (reference sequence). With 3 bases removed from V and 4 bases from J, the gap between germline ends came to 7 bases. DNA for the CDR3: TGCAGTGCTAGTCAGGAGTACAATGAGCAGTTCTTC. Translation gives CSASQEYNEQFF.

This chain connects TRBV5-1 to TRBJ2-7; D assignment may be TRBD1 or TRBD2 (5 bases each). V was pared by 0 bases and J by 0 bases, with 16 bases between. The CDR3 has 17 residues. The V gene's germline CDR1 is SGHRS and CDR2 YFSETQ. The CDR3 loop is CASSLGATGTGSYEQYF. CDR3 DNA: TGCGCCAGCAGCTTGGGGGCGACTGGGACGGGCTCCTACGAGCAGTACTTC.

This CDR3 reads CASSYTSAASYEQYF. The CDR3 nucleotides are TGTGCCAGCAGTTATACGTCAGCGGCCTCCTACGAGCAGTACTTC. The chain is built from TRBV6-5 and TRBJ2-7, with a possible D match to TRBD2 (5 bases). Trimming removed 3 bases at V and 0 bases at J, with 12 bases between. The CDR3 consists of 15 residues. CDR1 is MNHEY, CDR2 SVGAGI, per germline.

J is TRBJ2-3 and V is TRBV5-1; possibly TRBD2 for D (6 bases). CDR1 is SGHRS, CDR2 YFSETQ, per germline. The CDR3 extends over 16 amino acids. V dropped 0 bases and J dropped 3 bases, with 14 bases sitting between them. CDR3 in DNA: TGCGCCAGCAGCTTGGGGAGGGGCCTGGGTACAGATACGCAGTATTTT. Its protein is CASSLGRGLGTDTQYF.

This clonotype turned up a few times. The rearrangement uses TRBV11-2 and TRBJ1-2; D is possibly TRBD1 (6 bases). Germline loops: CDR1 SGHAT, CDR2 FQNNGV. The germline V and J ends were trimmed by 7 bases and 4 bases, with 22 bases remaining between them. The CDR3 is made up of 16 amino acids. In DNA form, the CDR3 reads TGTGCCAGCACCAAGACAGGCTCACGCCTTTCCTATGGCTACACCTTC. Its translation is CASTKTGSRLSYGYTF.

This clonotype came up a few times. The rearrangement uses TRBV2 and TRBJ2-1; no clear D. The V gene's germline CDR1 is SNHLY and CDR2 FYNNEI. This CDR3 is 14 amino acids long. V was clipped by 8 bases and J by 0 bases, with 11 bases between them. CDR3 coding DNA: TGTGCCAGCGGACCACAGAGCTCCTACAATGAGCAGTTCTTC. Its protein is CASGPQSSYNEQFF.

V and J are TRBV11-3 and TRBJ2-1, with D perhaps TRBD2 (6 bases). V lost 7 bases, J lost 6 bases, and 25 bases lay in between. The CDR3 extends over 17 amino acids. CDR1 is SGHNT and CDR2 is YENEEA in the germline V gene. The CDR3 region is CASTPWSVKEGRNEQFF. The CDR3 nucleotides are TGTGCCAGCACGCCTTGGTCGGTAAAGGAGGGTCGCAATGAGCAGTTCTTC.

The table lists this clonotype with many counts. This sequence joins TRBV6-6 and TRBJ2-3, with D possibly matching TRBD2 (6 bases). The CDR3 is 12 amino acids. Germline CDR1 MNHNY, CDR2 SVGAGI (reference sequence). V lost 8 bases and J lost 6, with 12 bases in between. CDR3 sequence: CASLTSRDTQYF. In nucleotides, the CDR3 is TGTGCCAGCCTGACTAGTAGGGATACGCAGTATTTT.

The chain uses TRBV7-9 and TRBJ2-2, with D possibly matching TRBD1 (6 bases). Germline V lookup: CDR1 SEHNR, CDR2 FQNEAQ (reference sequence). The CDR3 loop spans 14 amino acids. V gave up 1 base and J gave up 6 bases, with 9 bases separating them. This CDR3 reads CASSLDTGPGELFF. The CDR3 DNA follows: TGTGCCAGCAGCTTAGATACAGGGCCCGGGGAGCTGTTTTTT.

The chain recombines TRBV18 with TRBJ2-6; 8 bases agree with TRBD1. The length of the CDR3 is 17 residues. Germline CDR1 is KGHSH and CDR2 is LQKENI. Trimming cost V 3 bases and J 0 bases; bases outside gene matches: 4. CDR3 DNA: TGTGCCAGCTCACCCGGACAGGGCCTCTCTGGGGCCAACGTCCTGACTTTC. The encoded protein is CASSPGQGLSGANVLTF.

V usage is TRBV20-1 and J usage is TRBJ2-3, with 10 bases that match TRBD2. Germline CDR1 is DFQATT and CDR2 is SNEGSKA (reference sequence). With 6 bases clipped from V and 4 bases from J, the junction kept 4 bases outside the gene matches. The CDR3 is made up of 13 amino acids. The CDR3 protein is CSASGGAPDTQYF. The CDR3 region has the DNA TGCAGTGCGAGCGGGGGGGCCCCAGATACGCAGTATTTT.

This clonotype was counted between two and nine times. The J gene is TRBJ2-1, the V gene TRBV29-1, with D uncertain. The CDR3 is made up of 13 amino acids. The V end was cut by 1 base, the J end by 8 bases, with 12 bases between. Per the germline V gene, CDR1 is SQVTM and CDR2 is ANQGSEA. CDR3 amino acids: CSVEALEPDEQFF. The DNA of the CDR3 is TGCAGCGTTGAAGCTCTAGAACCCGATGAGCAGTTCTTC.

This clonotype was recorded a few times. The rearrangement links TRBV6-2 or TRBV6-3 to TRBJ2-1, with TRBD2 identical over 11 bases. The J segment lost 7 bases and the V segment lost 5 bases, leaving 10 bases of the junction unmatched. From germline, CDR1 is MNHEY and CDR2 SVGEGT. This CDR3 is built from 16 residues. The CDR3 DNA reads TGTGCCAGCAGTGCCCGACTAGCGGGACGATTAAATGAGCAGTTCTTC. Translating gives CASSARLAGRLNEQFF.